Listed here are 27 T cell receptor beta chains from one sample, sequenced in a study of blood T cell repertoires in COVID-19. Sequencing used immunoSEQ multiplex PCR; TCRdb keeps in-frame clones, though not all of them. The sample records 52,000 or so clones, around nine tenths being singletons. Sequences were obtained from peripheral blood. The receptors were sampled from a man aged 60 to 75 with active COVID-19.

The genes are TRBV11-1 and TRBJ2-1, with TRBD2 identical over 8 bases. V gave up 5 bases and J gave up 8 bases; unmatched junction bases: 14. There are 16 residues in the CDR3. CDR1 is SGHAT and CDR2 is FQDESV in the germline V gene (reference sequence). This CDR3 is CASSARRAGGGDEQFF. CDR3 DNA: TGTGCCAGCAGCGCTCGGCGGGCGGGAGGTGGGGATGAGCAGTTCTTC.

The sample holds a few counts of this clone. V and J are TRBV10-1 and TRBJ1-1; no reliable D call. Trimming removed 3 bases at V and 1 base at J, with 3 bases between. Germline assignment: CDR1 WNHNN and CDR2 SYGVQD (reference sequence). The CDR3 is 12 amino acids. In DNA form, the CDR3 reads TGCGCCAGCAGTGACAGGAACACTGAAGCTTTCTTT. Translated: CASSDRNTEAFF.

The V call is TRBV7-8, the J call TRBJ2-1, with a possible D match to TRBD2 (6 bases). V lost 4 bases and J lost 3, with 22 bases in between. CDR3 size: 18 residues. Germline CDR1 is SGHVS and CDR2 is FQNEAQ. In DNA, the CDR3 is TGTGCCAGCAGCTCCTCCCTTGAGGGAGCGGGCAGCTACAATGAGCAGTTCTTC. It translates to CASSSSLEGAGSYNEQFF.

The genes are TRBV7-6 and TRBJ2-6, with D unresolved. Trimming took 5 bases from V and 4 from J, leaving 9 bases between them. Germline CDR1 reads SGHVS; CDR2 reads FNYEAQ. The CDR3 is 14 amino acids. CDR3 protein: CASSRVVGANVLTF. CDR3 sequence (DNA): TGTGCCAGCAGCCGGGTCGTAGGGGCCAACGTCCTGACTTTC. The entire variable domain, with the rest obtained from reference TRBV7-6 and TRBJ2-6, is as follows: GAGVSQSPRYKVTKRGQDVALRCDPISGHVSLYWYRQALGQGPEFLTYFNYEAQQDKSGLPNDRFSAERPEGSISTLTIQRTEQRDSAMYRCASSRVVGANVLTFGAGSRLTVL.

The chain employs TRBV18 and TRBJ1-2, with 7 bases identical to TRBD1. The CDR3 has 15 residues. The V gene's germline CDR1 is KGHSH and CDR2 LQKENI. Trimming removed 7 bases from V and 2 bases from J; junction bases left unmatched: 10. CDR3 sequence: CASWAGQGQNYGYTF. The DNA of the CDR3 is TGTGCCAGCTGGGCCGGCCAGGGACAGAACTATGGCTACACCTTC.

The chain joins TRBV9 to TRBJ2-1; 12 bases are a match to TRBD2. Germline trimming cut 3 bases from V and 6 bases from J; bases unmatched to any gene: 7. The CDR3 covers 16 residues. CDR1 and CDR2 from the germline V gene are SGDLS and YYNGEE. The CDR3 sequence is CASSGPSSGRGNEQFF. CDR3 coding DNA: TGTGCCAGCAGCGGTCCGTCTAGCGGGAGGGGCAATGAGCAGTTCTTC.

This chain connects TRBV4-2 to TRBJ1-6, with 9 nucleotides matching TRBD1. This CDR3 has 14 residues. From germline, CDR1 is LGHNA and CDR2 YNFKEQ. The V and J ends lost 6 bases and 6 bases, in that order; junction bases with no gene match: 3. CDR3 residues: CASSPDRGNSPLHF. The CDR3 bases are TGTGCCAGCAGTCCGGACAGGGGTAATTCACCCCTCCACTTT.

This clone was detected a few times. The chain carries TRBV4-2 and TRBJ1-5, with D unresolved. V shed 2 bases and J shed 5 bases, with 7 bases lying between them. CDR1 is LGHNA, CDR2 YNFKEQ, per germline. This CDR3 comprises 13 residues. Written as DNA, the CDR3 is TGTGCCAGCAGCCAATTTGTCTATCAGCCCCAGCATTTT. Translated, it gives CASSQFVYQPQHF.

The chain carries TRBV4-1 and TRBJ2-3, with D possibly TRBD2 on 5 matching bases. The CDR3 is 15 amino acids. V was shortened by 2 bases and J by 2 bases, with 11 bases between the two germline ends. Germline CDR1 reads MGHRA; CDR2 reads YSYEKL. The CDR3 loop reads CASSQYYLATDTQYF. The CDR3 DNA reads TGCGCCAGCAGCCAATACTACCTAGCCACAGATACGCAGTATTTT.

The chain has TRBV2 and TRBJ2-3; perhaps TRBD1 as D (6 bases). The CDR3 length is 16 residues. V lost 6 bases and J lost 7, with 23 bases in between. Per germline, CDR1 SNHLY and CDR2 FYNNEI. DNA for the CDR3: TGTGCCAGCAGAAGAATATCCGGGACACGAGGGAATACGCAGTATTTT. Residues: CASRRISGTRGNTQYF. Full variable domain (outside the CDR3, taken from reference TRBV2 and TRBJ2-3): EPEVTQTPSHQVTQMGQEVILRCVPISNHLYFYWYRQILGQKVEFLVSFYNNEISEKSEIFDDQFSVERPDGSNFTLKIRSTKLEDSAMYFCASRRISGTRGNTQYFGPGTRLTVL.

This clone turned up a few times. The V call is TRBV12-3 or TRBV12-4, the J call TRBJ2-2; D perhaps matches TRBD1 (6 bases). The CDR3 has 13 amino acids. Trimming removed 3 bases at V and 5 bases at J, with 7 bases between. For the CDR3, the DNA is TGTGCCAGCAGTTTCAGGGGAACCGGGGAGCTGTTTTTT. Its translation is CASSFRGTGELFF.

CDR3 region: CASSGTGNGKLFF. As DNA, the CDR3 is TGTGCCAGTAGTGGGACAGGGAACGGAAAACTGTTTTTT. This sequence joins TRBV19 and TRBJ1-4, with 9 bases aligning to TRBD1. Germline V gives CDR1 LNHDA, CDR2 SQIVND (reference sequence). The CDR3 runs to 13 residues. V lost 5 bases, J lost 10 bases, and 5 bases stayed unmatched.

The rearrangement joins TRBV24-1 to TRBJ2-1; TRBD2 is a possible D gene (6 bases). The V end lost 3 bases, the J end lost 2 bases, and 10 bases lay between the germline ends. The CDR3 runs 15 residues. Looked up from germline, CDR1 is KGHDR and CDR2 is SFDVKD. The DNA of the CDR3 is TGTGCCACCAGTGATGCTAGCGTGACCTACAATGAGCAGTTCTTC. Protein sequence: CATSDASVTYNEQFF.

The chain links TRBV5-1 to TRBJ2-1, with a weak D call TRBD1 (6 bases). V gave up 2 bases and J gave up 4 bases, with 10 bases separating them. Per germline, CDR1 SGHRS and CDR2 YFSETQ. The CDR3 length is 14 residues. The CDR3 region has the DNA TGCGCCAGCAGCTTAGGACAGCCTTACAATGAGCAGTTCTTC. This codes for CASSLGQPYNEQFF.

The rearrangement links TRBV19 to TRBJ1-2; the D gene is possibly TRBD1 (6 bases). The CDR3 is 15 residues long. Trimming took off 5 bases at V and 6 bases at J, with 19 bases between the two ends. Germline CDR1 LNHDA, CDR2 SQIVND (reference sequence). The chain's CDR3 is CASSVSRGSQNGYTF. The CDR3 bases are TGTGCCAGTAGTGTCTCCAGGGGATCTCAGAATGGCTACACCTTC.

This clone was found a few times. J is TRBJ2-7 and V is TRBV29-1, with TRBD1 as a possible D gene (6 bases). Germline V gene sequence: CDR1 SQVTM, CDR2 ANQGSEA. The CDR3 runs to 14 residues. With 6 bases removed from V and 1 base from J, the gap between germline ends came to 16 bases. The CDR3 loop is CSVARDITSYEQYF. The CDR3 nucleotides read TGCAGCGTCGCCCGGGACATAACATCCTACGAGCAGTACTTC.

The V and J genes are TRBV5-1 and TRBJ2-1; 8 bases align to TRBD1. V was clipped by 6 bases and J by 7 bases; unmatched bases: 12. CDR1 is SGHRS and CDR2 is YFSETQ in the germline V gene. The CDR3 totals 15 residues. The CDR3 region has the DNA TGCGCCAGCACCATTTCGGGACAGGTGGGAAATGAGCAGTTCTTC. Translation gives CASTISGQVGNEQFF.

This chain connects TRBV7-3 to TRBJ2-5, with TRBD1 matching over 10 bases. The CDR3 covers 17 residues. J was trimmed by 3 bases and V by 3 bases; bases with no gene match: 10. Looked up from germline, CDR1 is SGHTA and CDR2 is FQGTGA. CDR3 protein: CASSLGPGTGAEETQYF. CDR3 coding DNA: TGTGCCAGCAGCTTGGGACCCGGGACAGGGGCCGAAGAGACCCAGTACTTC.

The CDR3 coding sequence is TGTGCCAGCAGTGATGAGGGGGCAGACACTGAAGCTTTCTTT. Its translation is CASSDEGADTEAFF. The chain uses TRBV2 and TRBJ1-1, with TRBD1 identical over 7 bases. After removal of 3 bases from V and 3 bases from J, the junction contained 4 bases not matched to a gene. This CDR3 spans 14 amino acids. Germline V lookup: CDR1 SNHLY, CDR2 FYNNEI. Using reference TRBV2 and TRBJ1-1 for the parts outside the CDR3, the full variable domain is EPEVTQTPSHQVTQMGQEVILRCVPISNHLYFYWYRQILGQKVEFLVSFYNNEISEKSEIFDDQFSVERPDGSNFTLKIRSTKLEDSAMYFCASSDEGADTEAFFGQGTRLTVV.

The chain uses TRBV19 and TRBJ2-7, with a tentative D call TRBD2 (7 bases). CDR1 is LNHDA, CDR2 SQIVND, per germline (reference sequence). The CDR3 runs to 14 residues. With 5 bases removed from V and 7 bases from J, the gap between germline ends came to 18 bases. CDR3 in DNA: TGTGCCAGTAGTTCGCGTGGGAGGGGGGGTGAGCAGTACTTC. Protein: CASSSRGRGGEQYF.

The chain couples TRBV11-3 to TRBJ1-2; tentative D call: TRBD1 (6 bases). Germline lookup yields CDR1 SGHNT and CDR2 YENEEA. Deletions cut 3 bases from V and 4 bases from J, with 6 bases between. This CDR3 contains 12 residues. The CDR3 spells CASSLGAYGYTF. CDR3 in DNA: TGTGCCAGCAGCTTGGGGGCCTATGGCTACACCTTC. Together with reference TRBV11-3 and TRBJ1-2, the CDR3 gives the full variable domain: EAGVVQSPRYKIIEKKQPVAFWCNPISGHNTLYWYLQNLGQGPELLIRYENEEAVDDSQLPKDRFSAERLKGVDSTLKIQPAELGDSAVYLCASSLGAYGYTFGSGTRLTVV.

This sequence joins TRBV7-8 and TRBJ2-7; 13 bases match TRBD2. The CDR3 length is 15 residues. With V trimmed by 1 base and J by 3 bases, 0 bases remained unmatched. Germline V lookup: CDR1 SGHVS, CDR2 FQNEAQ. CDR3 DNA: TGTGCCAGCAGCTTAGGGACTAGCGGGAGCTACGAGCAGTACTTC. Translating gives CASSLGTSGSYEQYF.

V gene TRBV4-1 combines with J gene TRBJ2-1, with D perhaps matching TRBD2 (7 bases). Germline V gene sequence: CDR1 MGHRA, CDR2 YSYEKL. The CDR3 extends over 17 amino acids. The V end was cut by 1 base, the J end by 0 bases, with 13 bases between. CDR3 DNA: TGCGCCAGCAGCCAAGTGAGGGGGGGGATCTCCTACAATGAGCAGTTCTTC. Encoded protein: CASSQVRGGISYNEQFF.

In this sample, this clone turned up a few times. The V and J genes are TRBV6-5 and TRBJ1-2; 7 positions agree with TRBD1. V shed 4 bases, J shed 4 bases, and the junction held 3 bases outside the gene matches. This CDR3 comprises 13 residues. Germline CDR1 reads MNHEY; CDR2 reads SVGAGI. CDR3 nucleotides: TGTGCCAGCAGTTTTACAGGGGCCTATGGCTACACCTTC. It codes for CASSFTGAYGYTF.

The chain couples TRBV27 to TRBJ1-2; 7 bases agree with TRBD1. The CDR3 consists of 14 residues. Trimming at V came to 3 bases and at J to 8 bases, leaving 9 bases not matched to a gene. Germline V lookup: CDR1 MNHEY, CDR2 SMNVEV (reference sequence). The CDR3 sequence is CASSFNRGVYGYTF. The CDR3 DNA follows: TGTGCCAGCAGTTTCAACAGGGGTGTTTACGGCTACACCTTC.

The J gene is TRBJ2-3, the V gene TRBV28, with D perhaps matching TRBD2 (6 bases). Per germline, CDR1 MDHEN and CDR2 SYDVKM. This CDR3 contains 12 residues. The V gene lost 5 bases and the J gene lost 9 bases, with 12 bases spanning the gap. CDR3 in amino acids: CASSIRLETQYF. DNA for the CDR3: TGTGCCAGCAGTATCCGACTAGAGACGCAGTATTTT.

The chain joins TRBV5-1 to TRBJ1-2; D unclear. CDR1 and CDR2 (germline): SGHRS, YFSETQ. This CDR3 is built from 17 residues. V was shortened by 0 bases and J by 2 bases, with 17 bases between the two germline ends. The CDR3 loop reads CASSLGSPTLVNYGYTF. In DNA, the CDR3 is TGCGCCAGCAGCTTGGGCAGTCCAACGCTCGTAAACTATGGCTACACCTTC.